Sequencing of this TCR beta chain was carried out in a study of identical twins. A universal primer site was created by template switching, with the cDNA bearing unique molecular identifiers. TCRdb independently ran MiXCR on the 5' RACE reads; one entry per CDR3 protein. The sample holds some 760,000 distinct CDR3 sequences, roughly 20% seen once. V was pared by 2 bases and J by 4 bases, with 3 bases of the junction left unmatched. Germline values: CDR1 SGDLS, CDR2 YYNGEE. The CDR3 length is 14 residues. The data also belong to a second study, concerning T cells expressing NK-cell markers. That publication notes: Sequencing of TCR beta repertoires drew on sorted CD3+CD56+NKG2C+, CD3+CD56+NKG2C- and CD3+CD56-NKG2C+ T cells.

The receptor was isolated from a woman under 30 in good health. The chain uses TRBV9 and TRBJ2-3; TRBD2 matches at 8 bases. Sequences were obtained from PBMCs. CDR3 sequence (DNA): TGTGCCAGCAGCGTTGGCGGGGGGTCAGATACGCAGTATTTT. It is translated as CASSVGGGSDTQYF.